This T cell receptor (beta chain) was recovered during a study of liver allograft versus peripheral blood T cells. Study-level background: Comparing T cell receptor repertoires in transplanted livers with those in recipients' peripheral blood was part of the design.

MiXCR was run by TCRdb on the reads, yielding one entry per CDR3 protein. The sample gives some 16,000 distinct CDR3 sequences, roughly 21% of which show up once; roughly 13% is in the top ten. In its sample, this clonotype was seen many times. Antigen unknown. Study observations and caveats: Repertoires found inside liver allografts reportedly differed from T cell receptor repertoires in peripheral blood.

With V trimmed by 5 bases and J by 3 bases, 5 bases remained unmatched. Germline V gene data show CDR1 as KGHDR and CDR2 as SFDVKD. The CDR3 spans 16 residues. The TCR sequence derives from a human patient who had a liver transplant. Some T cells here may be from the graft donor. This chain joins TRBV24-1 and TRBJ2-3, with 12 bases fitting TRBD1. In DNA form, the CDR3 reads TGTGCCACCAGTGTCGGGACAGGGGGCCTTACAGATACGCAGTATTTT. Amino acids: CATSVGTGGLTDTQYF.